This passage covers 22 T cell receptor beta chains from one sample sequenced in a study of blood T cell repertoires in COVID-19. Sequencing was performed with immunoSEQ multiplex PCR; in TCRdb, only in-frame clones are kept and a portion is missing. Of about 300,000 clones in the sample, approximately 90% are singletons; the top ten hold about 4.6%. Source material: PBMCs or T cells enriched from blood (not recorded which). The receptors originated from a man aged 25-40 years who had recovered from COVID-19.

The chain combines TRBV10-2 with TRBJ1-2, with 10 bases aligning to TRBD1. The germline CDR1 and CDR2 sequences are WSHSY and SAAADI. CDR3 length: 17 residues. V was clipped by 8 bases and J by 0 bases; unmatched bases: 12. The chain's CDR3 is CASLSRDRGQANYGYTF. CDR3 DNA sequence: TGCGCCAGCCTGTCCCGGGACAGGGGCCAAGCTAACTATGGCTACACCTTC.

The V call is TRBV10-2, the J call TRBJ2-7; 7 positions agree with TRBD2. Trimming took 5 bases from V and 1 from J; bases not matched to a gene: 11. In germline, CDR1 is WSHSY, CDR2 SAAADI. The CDR3 runs to 16 residues. CDR3 sequence reads: CASSFPPGGISYEQYF. DNA of the CDR3: TGCGCCAGCAGTTTCCCGCCCGGGGGGATTTCCTACGAGCAGTACTTC.

The chain employs TRBV7-9 and TRBJ1-2; D is undetermined. This CDR3 comprises 13 residues. Trimming cost V 1 base and J 7 bases, with 10 bases left between them. Germline lookup yields CDR1 SEHNR and CDR2 FQNEAQ (reference sequence). The CDR3 bases are TGTGCCAGCAGCTTAGACGGCGGAGGTGGCTACACCTTC. Translating it yields CASSLDGGGGYTF.

V usage is TRBV10-3 and J usage is TRBJ2-1, with 12 bases matching TRBD2. After removal of 5 bases from V and 1 base from J, the junction contained 12 bases not matched to a gene. Per germline, CDR1 ENHRY and CDR2 SYGVKD. This CDR3 spans 19 amino acids. CDR3 nucleotide sequence: TGTGCCATCAGTACTCCGGGACTAGCGGGCCGGCGGTCCTACAATGAGCAGTTCTTC. Translated: CAISTPGLAGRRSYNEQFF.

This clone appeared a single time. The same CDR3 can be traced to other DNA sequences in this sample. This sequence joins TRBV5-1 and TRBJ2-5; D not certain. Looked up from germline, CDR1 is SGHRS and CDR2 is YFSETQ. V dropped 0 bases and J dropped 0 bases, with 6 bases sitting between them. This CDR3 is 14 amino acids long. The CDR3, as DNA: TGCGCCAGCAGCTTGGGTCAGTACCAAGAGACCCAGTACTTC. Its translation is CASSLGQYQETQYF.

The chain carries TRBV30 and TRBJ1-4; D unclear. Germline CDR1 and CDR2: GTSNPN and SVGIG (reference sequence). This CDR3 is built from 11 residues. Trimming pared 1 base from V and 6 bases from J, leaving 3 bases between. For the CDR3, the DNA is TGTGCCTGGAGTGCGGATGAAAAACTGTTTTTT. As protein: CAWSADEKLFF.

This rearrangement joins TRBV23-1 to TRBJ2-3; a weak D match, TRBD1 (7 bases). TRBV23-1 is sorted into the ORF group, with uncertain function. The CDR3 spans 16 residues. The ends were cut back, 6 bases at V and 5 bases at J, with 21 bases in the middle. The DNA of the CDR3 is TGCGCCAGCAGCCCATTTGGGGGACAGCGGGTAGATACGCAGTATTTT. Its translation is CASSPFGGQRVDTQYF.

This chain links TRBV30 with TRBJ1-3; no clear D. There are 14 residues in the CDR3. V dropped 2 bases and J dropped 2 bases, with 10 bases sitting between them. Germline CDR1 GTSNPN, CDR2 SVGIG (reference sequence). The CDR3, as DNA: TGTGCCTGGAGTTCGGGGAGCACTGGAAACACCATATATTTT. This codes for CAWSSGSTGNTIYF.

This clone was seen once. The rearrangement joins TRBV28 to TRBJ2-2, with D tentatively TRBD1 (5 bases). This CDR3 is 15 amino acids long. CDR1 MDHEN and CDR2 SYDVKM come from the germline V gene. V was pared by 6 bases and J by 7 bases, with 18 bases between. CDR3 amino acids: CASSPGAISGGELFF. CDR3 in DNA: TGTGCCAGCAGCCCTGGGGCTATCTCTGGCGGGGAGCTGTTTTTT.

There are a few counts of this clone. The CDR3 DNA sequence: TGTGCCAGCAGTTTCTTTGGCGGGAGGGGAAATCAGCCCCAGCATTTT. Protein sequence: CASSFFGGRGNQPQHF. The chain is built from TRBV28 and TRBJ1-5; a weak D match, TRBD1 (5 bases). V lost 3 bases, J lost 4 bases, and 16 bases lay in between. Germline CDR1 and CDR2: MDHEN and SYDVKM. The CDR3 is 16 amino acids.

As DNA, the CDR3 is TGTGCCAGCAGCTTAATACAGAACAATCAGCCCCAGCATTTT. This encodes CASSLIQNNQPQHF. V usage is TRBV7-8 and J usage is TRBJ1-5; D is uncertain. The ends were cut back, 2 bases at V and 3 bases at J, with 8 bases in the middle. Looked up from germline, CDR1 is SGHVS and CDR2 is FQNEAQ. The CDR3 runs 14 residues.

The chain has TRBV5-4 and TRBJ2-1, with 9 nucleotides matching TRBD2. From germline, CDR1 is SGHNT and CDR2 YYREEE (reference sequence). This CDR3 is 17 amino acids long. J was trimmed by 4 bases and V by 0 bases; bases with no gene match: 8. The CDR3 reads CASSLVRLAGTYNEQFF. The CDR3 DNA reads as TGTGCCAGCAGCTTGGTAAGGCTAGCGGGGACTTACAATGAGCAGTTCTTC.

The V gene is TRBV14, the J gene TRBJ2-5, with TRBD1 matching over 9 bases. Germline values: CDR1 SGHDN, CDR2 FVKESK. V gave up 0 bases and J gave up 10 bases; unmatched junction bases: 3. CDR3 length: 13 amino acids. This chain's CDR3 is CASSQDWTGDQYF. Here the CDR3 DNA reads TGTGCCAGCAGCCAAGATTGGACAGGGGACCAGTACTTC. The entire variable domain, with the rest obtained from reference TRBV14 and TRBJ2-5, is as follows: EAGVTQFPSHSVIEKGQTVTLRCDPISGHDNLYWYRRVMGKEIKFLLHFVKESKQDESGMPNNRFLAERTGGTYSTLKVQPAELEDSGVYFCASSQDWTGDQYFGPGTRLLVL.

This clone was seen just once. The chain is built from TRBV7-8 and TRBJ2-3; possibly TRBD2 for D (5 bases). The germline V gene encodes CDR1 SGHVS and CDR2 FQNEAQ. The CDR3 length is 14 residues. The germline V and J ends were trimmed by 5 bases and 2 bases, with 11 bases remaining between them. The DNA for the CDR3 is TGTGCCAGCAGCCGGAGCGGTTACACAGATACGCAGTATTTT. This encodes CASSRSGYTDTQYF.

V usage is TRBV30 and J usage is TRBJ1-3; D might be TRBD1 (6 bases). Germline V gene sequence: CDR1 GTSNPN, CDR2 SVGIG (reference sequence). There are 16 residues in the CDR3. V lost 3 bases to trimming and J lost 0 bases, with 15 bases between them. CDR3 sequence: CAWRPIRDTSGNTIYF. For the CDR3, the DNA is TGTGCCTGGAGACCGATCCGGGACACCTCTGGAAACACCATATATTTT.

The rearrangement links TRBV6-5 to TRBJ2-3, with TRBD2 matching over 8 bases. Germline V CDR1 and CDR2: MNHEY, SVGAGI. The CDR3 is made up of 15 amino acids. Losses at the gene ends were 2 bases for V and 2 bases for J; bases not matched to a gene: 3. For the CDR3, the DNA is TGTGCCAGCAGTTACACGGGGGGGCTCACAGATACGCAGTATTTT. This codes for CASSYTGGLTDTQYF.

The chain combines TRBV9 with TRBJ2-7, with 8 bases that match TRBD2. CDR1 SGDLS and CDR2 YYNGEE come from the germline V gene. There are 17 residues in the CDR3. The ends lost 0 bases at V and 3 bases at J; junction bases unmatched: 11. This chain's CDR3 is CASSVGLPSGSHYEQYF. In DNA, the CDR3 is TGTGCCAGCAGCGTAGGTCTCCCTAGCGGGTCCCACTACGAGCAGTACTTC.

This clone was picked up a small number of times. This chain uses TRBV9 with TRBJ2-1, with D possibly matching TRBD2 (6 bases). The germline V gene encodes CDR1 SGDLS and CDR2 YYNGEE. The CDR3 has 14 residues. With 2 bases removed from V and 5 bases from J, the gap between germline ends came to 11 bases. The CDR3 loop reads CASSVRLVDNEQFF. For the CDR3, the DNA is TGTGCCAGCAGCGTGAGACTAGTCGACAATGAGCAGTTCTTC.

J is TRBJ1-2 and V is TRBV19; D is undetermined. There are 11 residues in the CDR3. V was shortened by 8 bases and J by 4 bases, with 8 bases between the two germline ends. Germline lookup yields CDR1 LNHDA and CDR2 SQIVND (reference sequence). DNA for the CDR3: TGTGCCAGTCAACGGGGCTATGGCTACACCTTC. Residues: CASQRGYGYTF.

V gene TRBV6-6 combines with J gene TRBJ2-2; 9 nucleotides agree with TRBD1. The CDR3 spans 15 residues. Germline CDR1 and CDR2: MNHNY and SVGAGI (reference sequence). J gave up 1 base and V 5 bases, and 2 bases lay outside the gene matches. The CDR3 loop is CASSRGQGNTGELFF. The CDR3 DNA sequence: TGTGCCAGCAGTAGGGGACAGGGGAACACCGGGGAGCTGTTTTTT.

The CDR3 nucleotides are TGCGCCAGCAGTTTGTCGTACAGGGACCAAGAGACCCAGTACTTC. This translates into CASSLSYRDQETQYF. The rearrangement uses TRBV10-2 and TRBJ2-5, with D maybe TRBD1 (6 bases). V was trimmed by 5 bases and J by 0 bases, leaving 13 bases between them. The CDR3 contains 15 residues. Germline lookup yields CDR1 WSHSY and CDR2 SAAADI.

This clone was observed a single time. This chain links TRBV3-1 (or the pseudogene TRBV3-2) with TRBJ1-6, with D possibly matching TRBD1 (6 bases). Trimming took off 1 base at V and 8 bases at J, with 12 bases between the two ends. This CDR3 is built from 15 residues. Looked up from germline, CDR1 is LGHDT and CDR2 is YNNKEL (reference sequence). The CDR3 DNA is TGTGCCAGCAGCCAAGGGGGGAGGGGGGATTCACCCCTCCACTTT. Translated, it gives CASSQGGRGDSPLHF.